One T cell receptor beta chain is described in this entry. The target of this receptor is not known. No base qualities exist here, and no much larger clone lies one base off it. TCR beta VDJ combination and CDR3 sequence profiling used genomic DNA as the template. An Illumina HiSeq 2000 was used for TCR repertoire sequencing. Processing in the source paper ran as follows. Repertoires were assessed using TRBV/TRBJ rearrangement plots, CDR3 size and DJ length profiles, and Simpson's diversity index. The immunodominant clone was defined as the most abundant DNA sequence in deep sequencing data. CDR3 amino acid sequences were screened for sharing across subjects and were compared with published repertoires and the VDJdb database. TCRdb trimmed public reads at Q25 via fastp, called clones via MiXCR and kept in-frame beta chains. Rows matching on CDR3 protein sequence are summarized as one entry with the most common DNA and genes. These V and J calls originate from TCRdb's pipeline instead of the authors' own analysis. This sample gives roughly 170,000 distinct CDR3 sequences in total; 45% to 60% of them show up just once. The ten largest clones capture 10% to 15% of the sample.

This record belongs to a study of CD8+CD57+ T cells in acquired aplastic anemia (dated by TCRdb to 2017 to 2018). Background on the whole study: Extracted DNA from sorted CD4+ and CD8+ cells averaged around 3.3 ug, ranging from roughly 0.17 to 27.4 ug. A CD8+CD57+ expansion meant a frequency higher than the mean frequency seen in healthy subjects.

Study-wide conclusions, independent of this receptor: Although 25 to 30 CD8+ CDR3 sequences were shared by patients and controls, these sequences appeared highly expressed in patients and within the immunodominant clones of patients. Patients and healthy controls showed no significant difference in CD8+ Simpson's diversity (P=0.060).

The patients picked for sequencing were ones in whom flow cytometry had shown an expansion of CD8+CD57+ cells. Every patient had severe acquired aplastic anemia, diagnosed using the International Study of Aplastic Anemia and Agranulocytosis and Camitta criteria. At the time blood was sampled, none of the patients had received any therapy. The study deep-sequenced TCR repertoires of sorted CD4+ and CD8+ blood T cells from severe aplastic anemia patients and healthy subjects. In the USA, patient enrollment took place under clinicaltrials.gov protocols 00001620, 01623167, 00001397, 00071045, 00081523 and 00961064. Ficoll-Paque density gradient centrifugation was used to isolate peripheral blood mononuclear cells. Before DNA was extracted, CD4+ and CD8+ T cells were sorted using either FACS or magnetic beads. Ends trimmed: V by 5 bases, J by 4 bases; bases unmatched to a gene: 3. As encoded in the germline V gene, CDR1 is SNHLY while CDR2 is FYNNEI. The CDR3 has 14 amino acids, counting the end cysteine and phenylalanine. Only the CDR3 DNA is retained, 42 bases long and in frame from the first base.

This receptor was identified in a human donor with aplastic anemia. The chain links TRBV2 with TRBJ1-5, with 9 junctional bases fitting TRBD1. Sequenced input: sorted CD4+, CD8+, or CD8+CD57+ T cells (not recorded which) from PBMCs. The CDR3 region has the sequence CASSRGTGNQPQHF. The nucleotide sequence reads TGTGCCAGCAGTAGGGGGACAGGGAATCAGCCCCAGCATTTT.